Below are 5 T cell receptor beta chains sequenced from a single sample in a study of cytomegalovirus exposure and HLA in healthy donors. 60 Vbeta and 13 Jbeta primers were used in PCR. Assay: immunoSEQ multiplex PCR; the TCRdb copy retains only in-frame clones and omits some. The sample holds about 130,000 clones, 77% seen once. Material: PBMCs. Receptors originate from a male donor in good health and CMV-seropositive.

The chain is built from TRBV6-1 and TRBJ2-3; possible D gene TRBD1, 6 bases. CDR3 length: 15 amino acids. Per germline, CDR1 MNHNS and CDR2 SASEGT. Trimming cost V 6 bases and J 1 base, with 14 bases left between them. CDR3 protein: CASRETGTRTDTQYF. CDR3 in DNA: TGTGCCAGCAGGGAAACAGGGACCCGCACAGATACGCAGTATTTT.

This clone was seen more than once but under ten times. The CDR3 sequence: CASSAGLAYPDTQYF. The CDR3 bases are TGTGCCAGCAGCGCGGGACTAGCCTACCCAGATACGCAGTATTTT. The gene calls are TRBV25-1 and TRBJ2-3; 9 bases align to TRBD2. This CDR3 has 15 residues. V lost 6 bases, J lost 4 bases, and 8 bases stayed unmatched. Per germline, CDR1 MGHDK and CDR2 SYGVNS.

J is TRBJ2-1 and V is TRBV29-1; tentative D call: TRBD2 (6 bases). The germline gives CDR1 SQVTM, CDR2 ANQGSEA. V shed 7 bases and J shed 4 bases, with 11 bases lying between them. The CDR3 spans 12 residues. The CDR3 region has the DNA TGCAGCGCCGGGCGGGGTTACAATGAGCAGTTCTTC. Residues: CSAGRGYNEQFF.

This clone was recorded once. This CDR3 fails to terminate in the conserved phenylalanine or tryptophan, so it likely reflects a read error. The DNA is left out, because the CDR3 cannot be placed on it with certainty; the CDR3 is given as TCRdb lists it. The chain couples TRBV28 to TRBJ1-1; TRBD1, the D gene given by the table, was not confirmed from the DNA. The CDR3 spans 10 amino acids, including both terminal residues. Germline V lookup: CDR1 MDHEN, CDR2 SYDVKM. The CDR3 sequence is CASRGQALMY.

V is TRBV19 and J is TRBJ2-5; maybe TRBD1 (6 bases). Gene TRBJ2-7 matches the end of the DNA better, so the J call may be wrong. Looked up from germline, CDR1 is LNHDA and CDR2 is SQIVND (reference sequence). The CDR3 spans 14 residues. This CDR3 reads CASRFRGQLGEQYF. In DNA, the CDR3 is TGTGCCAGTAGATTCCGCGGACAGCTGGGCGAGCAGTACTTC.